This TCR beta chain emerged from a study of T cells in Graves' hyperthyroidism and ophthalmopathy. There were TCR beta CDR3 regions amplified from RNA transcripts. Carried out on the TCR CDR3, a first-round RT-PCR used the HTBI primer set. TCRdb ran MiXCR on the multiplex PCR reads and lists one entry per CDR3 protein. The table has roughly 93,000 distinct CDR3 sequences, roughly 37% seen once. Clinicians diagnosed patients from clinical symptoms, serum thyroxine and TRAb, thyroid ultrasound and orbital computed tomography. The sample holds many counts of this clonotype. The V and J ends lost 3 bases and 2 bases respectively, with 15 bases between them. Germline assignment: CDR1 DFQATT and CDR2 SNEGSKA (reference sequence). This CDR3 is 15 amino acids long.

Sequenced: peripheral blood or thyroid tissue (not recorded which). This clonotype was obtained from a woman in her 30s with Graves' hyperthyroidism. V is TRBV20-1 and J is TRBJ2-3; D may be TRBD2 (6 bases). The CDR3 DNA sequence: TGCAGTGCTAGTGGAGGGCCAGTCCACACAGATACGCAGTATTTT. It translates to CSASGGPVHTDTQYF.